Listed below are T cell receptor beta chains from one sample, sequenced in a study of Ad26.COV2.S vaccination and SARS-CoV-2 variants. Generated by immunoSEQ multiplex PCR, the TCRdb table keeps only in-frame clones and is missing some. The sample consists of 350,000 to 450,000 clones, roughly 90% of them appearing once. Sequenced here: peripheral blood, sampled in a trial of Ad26.COV2.S vaccine versus placebo. These receptors were obtained from a person between 18 and 65 years old who received the Ad26.COV2.S COVID-19 vaccine or a placebo. Both conserved end residues are trimmed from each CDR3. D genes are given only for firm matches.

v_gene | d_gene | CDR3aa
TRBV12-5 | . | ASVRKRVAEAF
TRBV5-1 | . | ASSLGLEGNEQF
TRBV5-1 | TRBD2 | ASSFTSGQSYNEQF
TRBV19 | . | ASRDFNSPLH
TRBV21-1 | . | ASMIVWDREPQAGNTIY
TRBV30 | . | AWSGIRGGGYT
TRBV28 | TRBD1 | ASSRGGTGYKLEQF
TRBV18 | TRBD1 | ASSPALTGDEQY
TRBV30 | TRBD1 | AWSAGTGANYGYT
TRBV20-1 | . | SARDKGTRY
TRBV7-2 | . | ASSLADTSNYGYT
TRBV18 | TRBD1 | ASSPDGTGGLRDY
TRBV19 | TRBD2 | ASSIAGGLVDEQF
TRBV10-3 | . | AIGAQSLRGEQY
TRBV7-2 | TRBD2 | ASSSRLAGRETQY
TRBV5-6 | . | ASSLVGSGNTIY
TRBV7-9 | . | ASSLAVRPDTQY
TRBV7-2 | TRBD2 | ASNHGLAGNNEQF
TRBV7-9 | . | ASSLGAGQTYEQY
TRBV7-9 | . | ASSSTVNSYNSPLH
TRBV7-2 | . | ASSPQRTTDTQY
TRBV3-1/TRBV3-2 | . | ASSQEGWRGFIGDTIY
TRBV19 | TRBD1 | ASSTPWTGDLAYGYT
TRBV11-2 | . | ASSLVYQETQY
TRBV11-2 | . | ASSLEAATNTEAF
TRBV4-1 | TRBD2 | ASSLGVAGSTQY
TRBV2 | . | ASSKNQGTGELF
TRBV30 | TRBD2 | AWSQTPGGGSTDTQY
TRBV5-1 | . | ASSPPGRWAEAF
TRBV21-1 | . | ASSGRPGQEFYGYT
TRBV4-3 | TRBD1 | ASSQDPQGGVEKLF
TRBV15 | TRBD1 | ATSRSRQGDTEAF
TRBV5-1 | . | ASSFLSSRFSFGNTIY
TRBV5-1 | . | ASSLDSDRYEQY
TRBV19 | TRBD1 | ASSITGGGTEAF
TRBV30 | TRBD1 | AWGDRGETQY
TRBV4-3 | . | ASSQATGTYGYT
TRBV6-1 | TRBD1 | ASSENVGQLYEQY
TRBV7-9 | . | ASSPRDQPQH
TRBV6-4 | . | ASRGGGRQPQH
TRBV6-2/TRBV6-3 | TRBD2 | ASSYERTSDGYEQY